One and the same sample provided the 26 T cell receptor beta chains below, sequenced in a study of response to subunit inactivated influenza vaccine. From the RT-PCR reads, TCRdb called clonotypes with MiXCR, one entry per CDR3 protein. This table has about 800,000 distinct CDR3 sequences, 21% appearing once. The source was PBMCs from blood, collected about 5 days after vaccination. The source of these receptors is a middle-aged man who received an inactivated influenza vaccine.

The V call is TRBV5-5, the J call TRBJ1-4; no clear D gene. Trimming removed 0 bases at V and 5 bases at J, with 14 bases between. The length of the CDR3 is 16 residues. The germline V gene has CDR1 SGHKS and CDR2 YYEKEE (reference sequence). The CDR3 DNA sequence: TGTGCCAGCAGCTTGGATTTTTGGGCCGGGAATGAAAAACTGTTTTTT. This encodes CASSLDFWAGNEKLFF.

The rearrangement uses TRBV2 and TRBJ2-6; weak D call: TRBD2 (5 bases). V was shortened by 2 bases and J by 0 bases, with 8 bases between the two germline ends. Germline-derived CDR1 and CDR2 are SNHLY and FYNNEI. This CDR3 contains 16 residues. CDR3 residues: CASSETGNSGANVLTF. The CDR3 DNA sequence: TGTGCCAGCAGTGAAACGGGGAACTCTGGGGCCAACGTCCTGACTTTC.

Many counts were recorded for this clonotype. The chain recombines TRBV12-3 or TRBV12-4 with TRBJ2-3; either TRBD1 or TRBD2 may supply D (5 bases each). This CDR3 region has 13 residues. V was pared by 6 bases and J by 4 bases, with 11 bases between. The CDR3 nucleotides read TGTGCCAGCAGGTTACAGGACTCAGATACGCAGTATTTT. This sequence encodes CASRLQDSDTQYF.

This clonotype appeared a few times. V gene TRBV6-5 combines with J gene TRBJ1-1; D not resolved. The CDR3 sequence is 15 residues long. V lost 2 bases, J lost 3 bases, and 13 bases lay in between. CDR1 is MNHEY and CDR2 is SVGAGI in the germline V gene. The CDR3 sequence: CASSYGEDLDTEAFF. The CDR3 DNA is TGTGCCAGCAGTTACGGGGAGGATTTGGACACTGAAGCTTTCTTT.

This chain links TRBV6-5 with TRBJ2-3; 8 bases are shared with TRBD1. From germline, CDR1 is MNHEY and CDR2 SVGAGI. J lost 15 bases, V lost 6 bases, and 14 bases had no gene match. The CDR3 spans 13 residues. Here the CDR3 DNA reads TGTGCCAGCAGATATGACAGGGGTTTCTCGGAATATTTT. Amino acids: CASRYDRGFSEYF.

This chain connects TRBV28 to TRBJ1-1; maybe TRBD1 (5 bases). This CDR3 spans 17 amino acids. V gave up 3 bases and J gave up 1 base, with 18 bases separating them. Germline V gene data show CDR1 as MDHEN and CDR2 as SYDVKM. The CDR3 sequence: CASSLSRAGRRNTEAFF. The CDR3 DNA sequence: TGTGCCAGCAGTTTGTCAAGGGCAGGGCGAAGGAACACTGAAGCTTTCTTT.

This clonotype was seen at least ten times. The chain has TRBV29-1 and TRBJ2-3; D is tentatively TRBD1 or TRBD2 (5 bases each). V gave up 4 bases and J gave up 0 bases, with 11 bases separating them. This CDR3 contains 14 residues. Germline loops: CDR1 SQVTM, CDR2 ANQGSEA. This chain's CDR3 is CSVGRDRSTDTQYF. DNA of the CDR3: TGCAGCGTTGGCCGGGACCGCAGCACAGATACGCAGTATTTT.

The V and J genes are TRBV5-6 and TRBJ2-4; 12 nucleotides line up with TRBD2. V lost 5 bases and J lost 8; bases outside the gene matches: 8. In germline, CDR1 is SGHDT, CDR2 YYEEEE. This CDR3 has 15 residues. The CDR3 DNA is TGTGCCAGCAGTCTAGCGGGGGGGCTGGAGTACATTCAGTACTTC. The encoded protein is CASSLAGGLEYIQYF.

This clonotype was detected only a few times. The chain couples TRBV6-1 to TRBJ1-6; D is undetermined. The germline CDR1 and CDR2 sequences are MNHNS and SASEGT. V lost 7 bases, J lost 7 bases, and 11 bases lay in between. There are 13 residues in the CDR3. The CDR3 protein is CASKQTANSPLHF. Written as DNA, the CDR3 is TGTGCCAGCAAACAAACAGCAAATTCACCCCTCCACTTT.

This clonotype was seen a few times. This chain connects TRBV20-1 to TRBJ2-3; perhaps TRBD2 as D (5 bases). The V end lost 0 bases, the J end lost 2 bases, and 9 bases lay between the germline ends. Germline lookup yields CDR1 DFQATT and CDR2 SNEGSKA (reference sequence). CDR3 length equals 14 residues. CDR3 in amino acids: CSAREAVNTDTQYF. CDR3 nucleotides: TGCAGTGCTAGAGAAGCGGTGAACACAGATACGCAGTATTTT.

J is TRBJ2-4 and V is TRBV18; D is unclear. V was clipped by 2 bases and J by 10 bases, with 9 bases between them. CDR1 is KGHSH and CDR2 is LQKENI in the germline V gene. The CDR3 has 12 amino acids. The DNA for the CDR3 is TGTGCCAGCTCACCAGACCAGACTATTCAGTACTTC. Translated: CASSPDQTIQYF.

The chain uses TRBV6-5 and TRBJ2-1, with 9 bases fitting TRBD2. CDR3 length: 16 amino acids. V shed 2 bases and J 4 bases; nucleotides not matched to a gene: 6. Germline V gene sequence: CDR1 MNHEY, CDR2 SVGAGI. In DNA, the CDR3 is TGTGCCAGCAGTTACCTAAGTCTAGCGGGGTACAATGAGCAGTTCTTC. Amino acids: CASSYLSLAGYNEQFF.

This clonotype has only a few counts. V gene TRBV4-2 combines with J gene TRBJ2-1, with D unclear. CDR3 length equals 16 residues. Germline loops: CDR1 LGHNA, CDR2 YNFKEQ. V was clipped by 0 bases and J by 0 bases, with 9 bases between them. CDR3 in amino acids: CASSQDGLSSYNEQFF. The CDR3 nucleotides are TGTGCCAGCAGCCAAGATGGGCTTAGCTCCTACAATGAGCAGTTCTTC.

The table lists this clonotype with a count of one. The chain couples TRBV6-1 to TRBJ1-6; the D gene is possibly TRBD1 (5 bases). Germline assignment: CDR1 MNHNS and CDR2 SASEGT. V lost 2 bases and J 2 bases, leaving 16 bases between the germline ends. This CDR3 is built from 18 residues. The CDR3 here is CASSEPRGMGAYNSPLHF. CDR3 sequence (DNA): TGTGCCAGCAGTGAACCCCGCGGCATGGGGGCCTATAATTCACCCCTCCACTTT.

This clonotype was observed a few times. The chain uses TRBV7-2 and TRBJ2-1, with 7 bases fitting TRBD2. This CDR3 contains 14 residues. The ends lost 5 bases at V and 3 bases at J; junction bases unmatched: 4. Germline CDR1 SGHTA, CDR2 FQGNSA. In DNA, the CDR3 is TGTGCCAGCAGCGAAAGCGGGGTCTACAATGAGCAGTTCTTC. This translates into CASSESGVYNEQFF. Complete variable domain (other parts from reference TRBV7-2 and TRBJ2-1): GAGVSQSPSNKVTEKGKDVELRCDPISGHTALYWYRQSLGQGLEFLIYFQGNSAPDKSGLPSDRFSAERTGGSVSTLTIQRTQQEDSAVYLCASSESGVYNEQFFGPGTRLTVL.

A few counts support this clonotype. This chain connects TRBV15 to TRBJ2-5; the D is unclear. The CDR3 has 13 amino acids. Trimming took 1 base from V and 2 from J, leaving 5 bases between them. Germline V CDR1 and CDR2: LNHNV, YYDKDF (reference sequence). The CDR3 DNA follows: TGTGCCACCAGCAGAGCAGTACAAGAGACCCAGTACTTC. It translates to CATSRAVQETQYF.

The CDR3: CASSPTYSQETQYF. CDR3 coding DNA: TGTGCCAGTAGTCCAACCTACAGCCAAGAGACCCAGTACTTC. V is TRBV19 and J is TRBJ2-5; D remains ambiguous. Germline values: CDR1 LNHDA, CDR2 SQIVND (reference sequence). The CDR3 extends over 14 amino acids. Trimming pared 5 bases from V and 1 base from J, leaving 11 bases between.

This chain links TRBV27 with TRBJ2-2, with a weak D call TRBD2 (5 bases). V lost 5 bases, J lost 8 bases, and 21 bases lay in between. CDR1 and CDR2 (germline): MNHEY, SMNVEV (reference sequence). There are 16 residues in the CDR3. DNA for the CDR3: TGTGCCAGCAGTCTCACCCTCGGCAGAGGGCCTGGGGAGCTGTTTTTT. Translated: CASSLTLGRGPGELFF.

The rearrangement uses TRBV10-3 and TRBJ2-7; the D call may be TRBD1 or TRBD2 (5 bases each). The germline gives CDR1 ENHRY, CDR2 SYGVKD. The germline V and J ends were trimmed by 6 bases and 5 bases, with 20 bases remaining between them. The length of the CDR3 is 15 residues. The CDR3 reads CAIRSGDALKDEQYF. The CDR3 DNA reads as TGTGCCATCAGGAGTGGGGACGCACTAAAGGACGAGCAGTACTTC.

The rearrangement links TRBV4-1 to TRBJ2-1; TRBD2 agrees at 10 bases. This CDR3 is built from 15 residues. Trimming removed 0 bases from V and 7 bases from J; junction bases left unmatched: 3. Germline CDR1 reads MGHRA; CDR2 reads YSYEKL. The CDR3 nucleotides are TGCGCCAGCAGCCAAGATTTACTAGCGGGGAATGAGCAGTTCTTC. This gives the protein CASSQDLLAGNEQFF.

The sample holds a few counts of this clonotype. V gene TRBV28 combines with J gene TRBJ1-2, with 9 bases that match TRBD1. This CDR3 comprises 14 residues. Per the germline V gene, CDR1 is MDHEN and CDR2 is SYDVKM. Trimming at V came to 3 bases and at J to 6 bases, leaving 5 bases not matched to a gene. CDR3 sequence (DNA): TGTGCCAGCAGTTTGTGGGACAGGGAAGATGGCTACACCTTC. Encoded protein: CASSLWDREDGYTF.

The chain carries TRBV12-3 or TRBV12-4 and TRBJ1-3; possible D gene TRBD1, 6 bases. V shed 6 bases and J shed 0 bases, with 15 bases lying between them. The CDR3 sequence is 16 residues long. The DNA for the CDR3 is TGTGCCAGCAGCCGACGGGACACCAGCTCTGGAAACACCATATATTTT. This gives the protein CASSRRDTSSGNTIYF.

The V call is TRBV7-2, the J call TRBJ2-5, with a possible D match to TRBD1 (5 bases). Germline loops: CDR1 SGHTA, CDR2 FQGNSA. There are 15 residues in the CDR3. V gave up 1 base and J gave up 3 bases, with 12 bases separating them. DNA for the CDR3: TGTGCCAGCAGCTTAGGGATGACAGTGAAAGAGACCCAGTACTTC. It is translated as CASSLGMTVKETQYF.

This clonotype was counted between two and nine times. This rearrangement joins TRBV2 to TRBJ2-3; D gene unclear. The germline V gene has CDR1 SNHLY and CDR2 FYNNEI. This CDR3 contains 14 residues. Deletions cut 6 bases from V and 2 bases from J, with 12 bases between. The CDR3 is CASRPGSPTDTQYF. In nucleotides, the CDR3 is TGTGCCAGCAGGCCGGGCTCGCCCACAGATACGCAGTATTTT.

This chain links TRBV5-1 with TRBJ2-2; possible D gene TRBD1, 6 bases. This CDR3 is built from 16 residues. Germline V gene data show CDR1 as SGHRS and CDR2 as YFSETQ. Trimming removed 3 bases at V and 0 bases at J, with 12 bases between. The CDR3 nucleotides are TGCGCCAGCAGCTATAGGACAGACTCGAACACCGGGGAGCTGTTTTTT. The encoded protein is CASSYRTDSNTGELFF.

This chain links TRBV4-2 with TRBJ1-1; D ambiguous. Trimming removed 0 bases at V and 3 bases at J, with 5 bases between. The CDR3 is made up of 13 amino acids. Germline V CDR1 and CDR2: LGHNA, YNFKEQ. CDR3 in DNA: TGTGCCAGCAGCCAAGATACCCACACTGAAGCTTTCTTT. It translates to CASSQDTHTEAFF.